This entry lists 18 T cell receptor beta chains sequenced from one sample in a study of blood T cell repertoires in COVID-19. Sequenced by immunoSEQ multiplex PCR; TCRdb stores in-frame clones only, minus some. The sample includes a few hundred thousand clones, over 75% of them seen just once. Source material: PBMCs or T cells enriched from blood (not recorded which). The source is a man in his forties in a cohort exposed to, infected with or recovered from COVID-19 (not recorded which).

This clone occurred once. This chain joins TRBV11-3 and TRBJ2-7; TRBD2 aligns across 10 bases. Looked up from germline, CDR1 is SGHNT and CDR2 is YENEEA. The V and J ends lost 4 bases and 5 bases, in that order; junction bases with no gene match: 5. The CDR3 consists of 14 residues. The CDR3 region has the DNA TGTGCCAGCAGCTGGTCTAGCGGGAGTGACGAGCAGTACTTC. It codes for CASSWSSGSDEQYF.

With respect to this clone: The sample has other DNA sequences that encode this CDR3 too. V usage is TRBV28 and J usage is TRBJ2-7; TRBD1 is a possible D gene (6 bases). V dropped 6 bases and J dropped 3 bases, with 9 bases sitting between them. This CDR3 spans 12 amino acids. Looked up from germline, CDR1 is MDHEN and CDR2 is SYDVKM. CDR3 bases: TGTGCCAGCAGCTACAGGGACTACGAGCAGTACTTC. It encodes CASSYRDYEQYF.

The rearrangement uses TRBV6-2 or TRBV6-3 and TRBJ1-6, with 7 bases aligning to TRBD1. CDR3 size: 17 residues. V was pared by 2 bases and J by 0 bases, with 4 bases of the junction left unmatched. CDR1 and CDR2 (germline): MNHEY, SVGEGT. CDR3 residues: CASSYRGQISYNSPLHF. In DNA form, the CDR3 reads TGTGCCAGCAGTTACCGGGGACAGATCTCCTATAATTCACCCCTCCACTTT.

The chain uses TRBV25-1 and TRBJ2-7; 8 bases agree with TRBD2. Germline assignment: CDR1 MGHDK and CDR2 SYGVNS. The CDR3 length is 16 residues. Germline trimming cut 0 bases from V and 9 bases from J; bases unmatched to any gene: 13. CDR3: CASSEYRSAGGAGQYF. CDR3 nucleotide sequence: TGTGCCAGCAGTGAATATAGGTCTGCGGGGGGCGCCGGGCAGTACTTC.

The chain recombines TRBV5-1 with TRBJ2-2; weak D call: TRBD1 (6 bases). Germline loops: CDR1 SGHRS, CDR2 YFSETQ. Trimming left V 6 bases short and J 1 base short, with 16 bases between. This CDR3 region has 16 residues. The CDR3 spells CASNFQGTGNTGELFF. CDR3 bases: TGCGCCAGCAATTTCCAGGGGACGGGGAACACCGGGGAGCTGTTTTTT. The entire variable domain, with the rest obtained from reference TRBV5-1 and TRBJ2-2, is as follows: KAGVTQTPRYLIKTRGQQVTLSCSPISGHRSVSWYQQTPGQGLQFLFEYFSETQRNKGNFPGRFSGRQFSNSRSEMNVSTLELGDSALYLCASNFQGTGNTGELFFGEGSRLTVL.

This sequence joins TRBV28 and TRBJ2-2; 8 bases map to TRBD1. CDR1 and CDR2 from the germline V gene are MDHEN and SYDVKM. J was trimmed by 4 bases and V by 4 bases; bases with no gene match: 2. The CDR3 totals 14 residues. The CDR3: CASSSGQGTGELFF. The CDR3 DNA is TGTGCCAGCAGTTCCGGACAGGGCACCGGGGAGCTGTTTTTT.

This clone appeared many times. The rearrangement joins TRBV18 to TRBJ1-1; 7 nucleotides agree with TRBD1. Per the germline V gene, CDR1 is KGHSH and CDR2 is LQKENI. V shed 7 bases, J shed 3 bases, and the junction held 5 bases outside the gene matches. The CDR3 is 13 amino acids. DNA for the CDR3: TGTGCCAGCTTTAGACAGGGCGACACTGAAGCTTTCTTT. This translates into CASFRQGDTEAFF.

The chain is built from TRBV2 and TRBJ2-7; D is possibly TRBD2 (5 bases). Germline V gene data show CDR1 as SNHLY and CDR2 as FYNNEI. The CDR3 runs to 15 residues. The V and J ends lost 6 bases and 1 base respectively, with 16 bases between them. The DNA for the CDR3 is TGTGCCAGCAGCGACCGGGGTGGAGTATCCTACGAGCAGTACTTC. It encodes CASSDRGGVSYEQYF.

The genes are TRBV7-9 and TRBJ1-2, with D maybe TRBD1 (6 bases). Per germline, CDR1 SEHNR and CDR2 FQNEAQ (reference sequence). V dropped 5 bases and J dropped 2 bases, with 9 bases sitting between them. This CDR3 spans 13 amino acids. The CDR3: CASSLGTNYGYTF. The CDR3 nucleotides are TGTGCCAGCAGCCTAGGGACAAACTATGGCTACACCTTC. The variable domain in full, completed from reference TRBV7-9 and TRBJ1-2, reads DTGVSQNPRHKITKRGQNVTFRCDPISEHNRLYWYRQTLGQGPEFLTYFQNEAQLEKSRLLSDRFSAERPKGSFSTLEIQRTEQGDSAMYLCASSLGTNYGYTFGSGTRLTVV.

This chain connects TRBV4-2 to TRBJ2-5, with 11 positions matching TRBD2. The CDR3 contains 19 residues. Germline V gives CDR1 LGHNA, CDR2 YNFKEQ. J was trimmed by 2 bases and V by 1 base; bases with no gene match: 12. The CDR3 sequence: CASSQVRASGRRGQETQYF. In DNA form, the CDR3 reads TGTGCCAGCAGCCAAGTGAGGGCTAGCGGGAGGAGGGGGCAAGAGACCCAGTACTTC.

V usage is TRBV19 and J usage is TRBJ1-2; 7 nucleotides line up with TRBD1. There are 15 residues in the CDR3. Trimming cost V 5 bases and J 6 bases; bases outside gene matches: 12. Germline V gene data show CDR1 as LNHDA and CDR2 as SQIVND (reference sequence). CDR3 region: CASSAGLGRGNGYTF. In DNA form, the CDR3 reads TGTGCCAGTAGTGCCGGTTTGGGCAGGGGGAATGGCTACACCTTC.

On this clone itself: The same CDR3 arises from other DNA sequences in this sample as well. The V call is TRBV6-5, the J call TRBJ1-1; 9 bases line up with TRBD1. The CDR3 is 13 amino acids. With V trimmed by 4 bases and J by 4 bases, 1 base remained unmatched. Germline CDR1 and CDR2: MNHEY and SVGAGI. The CDR3 nucleotides are TGTGCCAGCAGTTTGACAGGGGGCACTGAAGCTTTCTTT. As protein: CASSLTGGTEAFF.

The CDR3 is CASSASGRYEQYF. The CDR3 bases are TGCGCCAGCAGTGCTAGCGGTAGGTACGAGCAGTACTTC. The V gene is TRBV5-1, the J gene TRBJ2-7; TRBD2 aligns across 7 bases. The junction had 6 bases not matched to a gene; V was cut back by 5 bases and J by 4 bases. The CDR3 contains 13 residues. Germline-derived CDR1 and CDR2 are SGHRS and YFSETQ.

The V gene is TRBV9, the J gene TRBJ2-2; 7 nucleotides agree with TRBD2. This CDR3 spans 15 amino acids. Trimming at V came to 0 bases and at J to 5 bases, leaving 4 bases not matched to a gene. CDR1 is SGDLS, CDR2 YYNGEE, per germline. Here the CDR3 DNA reads TGTGCCAGCAGCGTAGACGGGACTAAAACCGGGGAGCTGTTTTTT. Its protein product is CASSVDGTKTGELFF. Complete variable domain (other parts from reference TRBV9 and TRBJ2-2): DSGVTQTPKHLITATGQRVTLRCSPRSGDLSVYWYQQSLDQGLQFLIQYYNGEERAKGNILERFSAQQFPDLHSELNLSSLELGDSALYFCASSVDGTKTGELFFGEGSRLTVL.

The chain carries TRBV11-2 and TRBJ2-1; 8 bases map to TRBD1. Germline assignment: CDR1 SGHAT and CDR2 FQNNGV. CDR3 length: 19 amino acids. V trimming: 0 bases; J trimming: 2 bases; junction bases outside the gene matches: 12. CDR3 in DNA: TGTGCCAGCAGCTTAGACGACAGGGGTTTCCATACTACCTACAATGAGCAGTTCTTC. Translated: CASSLDDRGFHTTYNEQFF.

V usage is TRBV13 and J usage is TRBJ2-2; weak D call: TRBD2 (5 bases). The CDR3 extends over 16 amino acids. V was trimmed by 5 bases and J by 0 bases, leaving 13 bases between them. Germline V CDR1 and CDR2: PRHDT, FYEKMQ (reference sequence). The DNA of the CDR3 is TGTGCCAGCAGCCACTACGACGGGACGAACACCGGGGAGCTGTTTTTT. Its protein is CASSHYDGTNTGELFF.

The chain links TRBV7-2 to TRBJ1-4, with 7 nucleotides matching TRBD1. Germline V gene lookup returns CDR1 SGHTA and CDR2 FQGNSA. Trimming cost V 5 bases and J 9 bases; bases outside gene matches: 12. The CDR3 has 15 amino acids. CDR3 bases: TGTGCCAGCAGCCCTCCCGGGACAGCGTACCAAAAACTGTTTTTT. Protein: CASSPPGTAYQKLFF.

Only one count was recorded for this clone. V usage is TRBV18 and J usage is TRBJ2-1; the match to TRBD2 covers 12 bases. Per germline, CDR1 KGHSH and CDR2 LQKENI. Trimming at V came to 4 bases and at J to 7 bases, leaving 5 bases not matched to a gene. This CDR3 region has 15 residues. As DNA, the CDR3 is TGTGCCAGCTCACTTGGACTAGCGGGGACTAATGAGCAGTTCTTC. Its translation: CASSLGLAGTNEQFF.